The rows below give T cell receptor beta chains drawn from one sample of a study of blood T cell repertoires in COVID-19. Profiled with immunoSEQ multiplex PCR; TCRdb holds only in-frame clones, not every one. This sample yields 95,000 to 150,000 clones, of which roughly 83% are seen a single time; about 4% belongs to the top ten. Sample: peripheral blood. Receptors were obtained from a woman older than 75 with acute or convalescent COVID-19. The CDR3 runs from the conserved cysteine through the conserved F or W. Each record gives: clone size, D gene, J gene, V gene, CDR3 DNA, CDR3 protein. A D gene is named only where the DNA matches it firmly. Rows give clone size only sometimes, using once, few, many, or a class for an expanded clone.

abundance: once; d_gene: TRBD1; j_gene: TRBJ1-4; v_gene: TRBV4-3; CDR3nt: TGCGCCAGCAGCCAAATAAATACGTCCCCAGGGGGAAATGAAAAACTGTTTTTT; CDR3aa: CASSQINTSPGGNEKLFF
abundance: .; d_gene: .; j_gene: TRBJ1-1; v_gene: TRBV2; CDR3nt: TGTGCCAGCAGTGAATCAGAGGGAGCGACTGAAGCTTTCTTT; CDR3aa: CASSESEGATEAFF
abundance: .; d_gene: TRBD2; j_gene: TRBJ2-3; v_gene: TRBV24-1; CDR3nt: TGTGCCACCAGTGATTCGACTAGCGTAGCAGATACGCAGTATTTT; CDR3aa: CATSDSTSVADTQYF
abundance: once; d_gene: .; j_gene: TRBJ1-2; v_gene: TRBV7-2; CDR3nt: TGTGCCAGCAGCTTGTCGGGGGGGGAATACTCTGGCTACACCTTC; CDR3aa: CASSLSGGEYSGYTF
abundance: .; d_gene: .; j_gene: TRBJ1-6; v_gene: TRBV5-4; CDR3nt: TGTGCCAGCAGCTTGAGCACAGGGATCTGGTCACCCCTCCACTTT; CDR3aa: CASSLSTGIWSPLHF
abundance: once; d_gene: .; j_gene: TRBJ2-5; v_gene: TRBV2; CDR3nt: TGTGCCAGCAGGAGGGGAGGAGGGGTGGAGACCCAGTACTTC; CDR3aa: CASRRGGGVETQYF
abundance: .; d_gene: .; j_gene: TRBJ2-5; v_gene: TRBV12-3/TRBV12-4; CDR3nt: TGTGCCACCGGGTTTGGGGGCCCGGGGACCCAGTACTTC; CDR3aa: CATGFGGPGTQYF
abundance: .; d_gene: .; j_gene: TRBJ1-5; v_gene: TRBV12-3/TRBV12-4; CDR3nt: TGTGCCAGCAGTTTCGGTAGCAATCAGCCCCAGCATTTT; CDR3aa: CASSFGSNQPQHF
abundance: .; d_gene: .; j_gene: TRBJ1-2; v_gene: TRBV2; CDR3nt: TGTGCCAGCAGTGTGGGGGCAGGTTATGGCTACACCTTC; CDR3aa: CASSVGAGYGYTF
abundance: .; d_gene: TRBD2; j_gene: TRBJ2-1; v_gene: TRBV15; CDR3nt: TGTGCCACCAGCAAAGGGACTAGCGGGAGTGATGAGCAGTTCTTC; CDR3aa: CATSKGTSGSDEQFF
abundance: .; d_gene: .; j_gene: TRBJ1-2; v_gene: TRBV13; CDR3nt: TGTGCCAGCAGCTTAGGTGGGGCCGGCTATGGCTACACCTTC; CDR3aa: CASSLGGAGYGYTF
abundance: .; d_gene: TRBD2; j_gene: TRBJ2-3; v_gene: TRBV7-9; CDR3nt: TGTGCCAGCAGCACGACCCTAGCGGGGACTAGCACAGATACGCAGTATTTT; CDR3aa: CASSTTLAGTSTDTQYF
abundance: .; d_gene: TRBD1; j_gene: TRBJ1-4; v_gene: TRBV18; CDR3nt: TGTGCCAGCTCATCGACAGGGCCAACTAATGAAAAACTGTTTTTT; CDR3aa: CASSSTGPTNEKLFF
abundance: .; d_gene: TRBD1; j_gene: TRBJ2-2; v_gene: TRBV18; CDR3nt: TGTGCCAGCTCACCACAGGACAGGGGGCCAAACACCGGGGAGCTGTTTTTT; CDR3aa: CASSPQDRGPNTGELFF
abundance: few; d_gene: .; j_gene: TRBJ1-6; v_gene: TRBV27; CDR3nt: TGTGCCAGCAGCCCAAGCGCACGGCAAGGCAATTCACCCCTCCACTTT; CDR3aa: CASSPSARQGNSPLHF
abundance: .; d_gene: .; j_gene: TRBJ1-1; v_gene: TRBV5-1; CDR3nt: TGCGCCAGCAGCTTGGGAGGGGAGGCGGCTTTCTTT; CDR3aa: CASSLGGEAAFF
abundance: .; d_gene: .; j_gene: TRBJ2-2; v_gene: TRBV30; CDR3nt: TGTGCCTGGAGCCCGCCCGGGACTTCGAACACCGGGGAGCTGTTTTTT; CDR3aa: CAWSPPGTSNTGELFF
abundance: .; d_gene: .; j_gene: TRBJ2-3; v_gene: TRBV21-1; CDR3nt: TGTGCCAGCAGCAAAGGGGCGGGACCTAGCACAGATACGCAGTATTTT; CDR3aa: CASSKGAGPSTDTQYF
abundance: few; d_gene: TRBD1; j_gene: TRBJ1-2; v_gene: TRBV5-1; CDR3nt: TGCGCCAGCAGCTTCACAGGGGGTGGCTACACCTTC; CDR3aa: CASSFTGGGYTF
abundance: .; d_gene: TRBD1; j_gene: TRBJ2-5; v_gene: TRBV5-4; CDR3nt: TGTGCCAGCAGCTTGGACAGGGGGCTAGAGACCCAGTACTTC; CDR3aa: CASSLDRGLETQYF
abundance: few; d_gene: .; j_gene: TRBJ1-1; v_gene: TRBV4-3; CDR3nt: TGCGCCAGCAGCCAAGATACAGGGAACACTGAAGCTTTCTTT; CDR3aa: CASSQDTGNTEAFF
abundance: once; d_gene: TRBD2; j_gene: TRBJ2-1; v_gene: TRBV5-1; CDR3nt: TGCGCCAGCAGCTTGGTAGGACTAGCGGGAGATAATGAGCAGTTCTTC; CDR3aa: CASSLVGLAGDNEQFF
abundance: .; d_gene: TRBD1; j_gene: TRBJ1-2; v_gene: TRBV18; CDR3nt: TGTGCCAGCTCGCGGGACAGGGGGCACACTAACTATGGCTACACCTTC; CDR3aa: CASSRDRGHTNYGYTF
abundance: .; d_gene: TRBD1; j_gene: TRBJ2-6; v_gene: TRBV10-1; CDR3nt: TGCGCCAGCAGTGAGTCTTTTGGGGACAGGGACATTTCAGGGGCCAACGTCCTGACTTTC; CDR3aa: CASSESFGDRDISGANVLTF
abundance: .; d_gene: .; j_gene: TRBJ2-5; v_gene: TRBV9; CDR3nt: TGTGCCAGCAGCGTAGGTGCGGGGGCGGAGACCCAGTACTTC; CDR3aa: CASSVGAGAETQYF
abundance: .; d_gene: .; j_gene: TRBJ1-1; v_gene: TRBV5-1; CDR3nt: TGCGCCAGCAGCTTGGAAGGGGGAGAGTGGAACACTGAAGCTTTCTTT; CDR3aa: CASSLEGGEWNTEAFF
abundance: .; d_gene: .; j_gene: TRBJ1-1; v_gene: TRBV10-3; CDR3nt: TGTGCCATCGGGGGCAGGCTAGACACTGAAGCTTTCTTT; CDR3aa: CAIGGRLDTEAFF
abundance: .; d_gene: TRBD1; j_gene: TRBJ2-2; v_gene: TRBV7-6; CDR3nt: TGTGCCAGCAGCAGGACAGGGGGCGGGCGAACCGGGGAGCTGTTTTTT; CDR3aa: CASSRTGGGRTGELFF
abundance: .; d_gene: .; j_gene: TRBJ1-2; v_gene: TRBV18; CDR3nt: TGTGCCAGCTCACCAACAGGGTTGGACTATGGCTACACCTTC; CDR3aa: CASSPTGLDYGYTF
abundance: .; d_gene: TRBD2; j_gene: TRBJ2-1; v_gene: TRBV27; CDR3nt: TGTGCCAGCAGTTCACGACTAGCCACAGCGAGTGAGCAGTTCTTC; CDR3aa: CASSSRLATASEQFF
abundance: .; d_gene: TRBD1; j_gene: TRBJ1-4; v_gene: TRBV5-1; CDR3nt: TGCGCCAGCAGCCCGACAGGGGGAGTTGAAAAACTGTTTTTT; CDR3aa: CASSPTGGVEKLFF
abundance: .; d_gene: TRBD2; j_gene: TRBJ2-5; v_gene: TRBV18; CDR3nt: TGTGCCAGCTCACCCACTAGCGGGAGCGACGAGACCCAGTACTTC; CDR3aa: CASSPTSGSDETQYF
abundance: .; d_gene: .; j_gene: TRBJ1-1; v_gene: TRBV6-5; CDR3nt: TGTGCCAGCAGTTACACAGGGAACACTGAAGCTTTCTTT; CDR3aa: CASSYTGNTEAFF
abundance: .; d_gene: .; j_gene: TRBJ1-1; v_gene: TRBV10-3; CDR3nt: TGTGCCATCAGTGAGGGGAGGACTGAAGCTTTCTTT; CDR3aa: CAISEGRTEAFF
abundance: .; d_gene: TRBD1; j_gene: TRBJ1-1; v_gene: TRBV5-1; CDR3nt: TGCGCCAGCAGCTCCTGGGACAGGGTGGGGAACACTGAAGCTTTCTTT; CDR3aa: CASSSWDRVGNTEAFF
abundance: .; d_gene: .; j_gene: TRBJ2-3; v_gene: TRBV5-5; CDR3nt: TGTGCCAGCAGCTTTTTGAGACTGACAGATACGCAGTATTTT; CDR3aa: CASSFLRLTDTQYF
abundance: .; d_gene: .; j_gene: TRBJ2-7; v_gene: TRBV19; CDR3nt: TGTGCCAGTAGTATAGATACGGCGTCGGGAGCCTACGAGCAGTACTTC; CDR3aa: CASSIDTASGAYEQYF
abundance: .; d_gene: .; j_gene: TRBJ1-5; v_gene: TRBV30; CDR3nt: TGTGCCTGGAGTCTAACAGGGAGCCTTCGTGGCAATCAGCCCCAGCATTTT; CDR3aa: CAWSLTGSLRGNQPQHF
abundance: .; d_gene: TRBD1; j_gene: TRBJ1-2; v_gene: TRBV10-3; CDR3nt: TGTGCCATTTCGGGACAGGCAGATTCTAACTATGGCTACACCTTC; CDR3aa: CAISGQADSNYGYTF
abundance: .; d_gene: .; j_gene: TRBJ2-3; v_gene: TRBV7-9; CDR3nt: TGTGCCAGCAGCTCAACTAGTGGGGCAGATACGCAGTATTTT; CDR3aa: CASSSTSGADTQYF
abundance: .; d_gene: .; j_gene: TRBJ1-6; v_gene: TRBV30; CDR3nt: TGTGCCTTAAGAGGGGGAGACAGAGCGGGGACCCTCCACTTT; CDR3aa: CALRGGDRAGTLHF
abundance: .; d_gene: .; j_gene: TRBJ1-1; v_gene: TRBV13; CDR3nt: TGTGCCAGCAGCTTCCAAACGGGATTCTTGAACACTGAAGCTTTCTTT; CDR3aa: CASSFQTGFLNTEAFF
abundance: .; d_gene: .; j_gene: TRBJ2-5; v_gene: TRBV6-5; CDR3nt: TGTGCCAGCAGACCGGGGGCTCCCCAGGGGGCCCAGTACTTC; CDR3aa: CASRPGAPQGAQYF